Given below is one T cell receptor beta chain in context. Antigen: not known. This entry comes from a study of T cell responses to AZD1222 COVID-19 vaccine. TCRdb keeps only in-frame clones here, not all; method: immunoSEQ multiplex PCR. The table records some 120,000 clones, 80% to 95% of them present only once. Germline V CDR1 and CDR2: SGHNT, YYREEE (reference sequence). This CDR3 has 17 amino acids. With 5 bases clipped from V and 4 bases from J, the junction kept 8 bases outside the gene matches. General study results and limits: A mostly white British donor set with more females was recruited, and clonal diversity was possibly underestimated.

The chain is built from TRBV5-4 and TRBJ2-3; 15 bases fit TRBD2. The sample consisted of peripheral blood, taken 28 days after the second AZD1222 dose. The TCR was taken from an adult who received the AZD1222 COVID-19 vaccine. CDR3 loop: CASRPGTSGGRADTQYF. CDR3 bases: TGTGCCAGCAGACCAGGGACTAGCGGGGGGAGGGCAGATACGCAGTATTTT.